Listed below are T cell receptor beta chains from one sample, sequenced in a study of long-term antiretroviral therapy in people with HIV. Some clones are missing from TCRdb's copy, which holds only in-frame ones; the method was immunoSEQ multiplex PCR. The sample carries 30,000 to 40,000 clones, 94% recorded once. The starting material was unsorted PBMCs, obtained 4.1 years after starting antiretroviral therapy. Receptors originate from a woman between 45 and 60 years old with HIV. Both conserved end residues are trimmed from each CDR3.

v_call: TRBV7-3; j_call: TRBJ2-5; cdr3_aa: ASSQARGETQY
v_call: TRBV7-3; j_call: TRBJ2-3; cdr3_aa: ASSLVGDTATDTQY
v_call: TRBV2; j_call: TRBJ1-1; cdr3_aa: ASRSTGIGGTEAF
v_call: TRBV10-1; j_call: TRBJ1-4; cdr3_aa: ASSDSLNEKLF
v_call: TRBV29-1; j_call: TRBJ1-4; cdr3_aa: SVRGGDEKLF
v_call: TRBV6-1; j_call: TRBJ1-1; cdr3_aa: ASSSTGQSNTEAF
v_call: TRBV7-3; j_call: TRBJ2-1; cdr3_aa: ASSSQKSIKGHNYNEQF
v_call: TRBV5-6; j_call: TRBJ2-7; cdr3_aa: ASSSNVYEQY
v_call: TRBV6-5; j_call: TRBJ1-1; cdr3_aa: ASSSRRNTEAF
v_call: TRBV4-1; j_call: TRBJ1-2; cdr3_aa: ASSPAQGVSLYGYT
v_call: TRBV5-6; j_call: TRBJ1-6; cdr3_aa: ASSLTVPPNSPLH
v_call: TRBV7-2; j_call: TRBJ2-3; cdr3_aa: ASSLSAGGGTDTQY
v_call: TRBV2; j_call: TRBJ1-1; cdr3_aa: ASSGDMNTEAF